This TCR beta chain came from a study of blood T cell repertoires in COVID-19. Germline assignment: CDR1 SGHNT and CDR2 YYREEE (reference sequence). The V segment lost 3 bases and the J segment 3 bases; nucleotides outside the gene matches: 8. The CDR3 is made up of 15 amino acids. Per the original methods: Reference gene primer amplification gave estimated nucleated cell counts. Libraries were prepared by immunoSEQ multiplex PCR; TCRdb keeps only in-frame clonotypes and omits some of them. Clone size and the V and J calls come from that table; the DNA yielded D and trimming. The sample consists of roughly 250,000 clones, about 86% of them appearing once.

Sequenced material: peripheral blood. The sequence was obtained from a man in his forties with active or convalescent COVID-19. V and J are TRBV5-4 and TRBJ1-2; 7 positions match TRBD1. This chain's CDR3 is CASSSAGGTDYGYTF. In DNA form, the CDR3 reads TGTGCCAGCAGCTCCGCAGGGGGTACTGACTATGGCTACACCTTC.